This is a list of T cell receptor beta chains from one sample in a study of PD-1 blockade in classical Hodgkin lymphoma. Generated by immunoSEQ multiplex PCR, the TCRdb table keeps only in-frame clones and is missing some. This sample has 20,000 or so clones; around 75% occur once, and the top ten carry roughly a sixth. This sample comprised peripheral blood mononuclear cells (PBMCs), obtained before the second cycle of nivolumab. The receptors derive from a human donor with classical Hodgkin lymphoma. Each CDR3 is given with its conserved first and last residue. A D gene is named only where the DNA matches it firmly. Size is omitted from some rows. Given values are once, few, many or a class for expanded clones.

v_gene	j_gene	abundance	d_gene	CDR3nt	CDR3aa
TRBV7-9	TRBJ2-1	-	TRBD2	TGTGCCAGCAGCTCTATAGCGGGAGAAAGGGACTACAATGAGCAGTTCTTC	CASSSIAGERDYNEQFF
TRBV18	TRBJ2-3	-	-	TGTGCCAGCTCACCACTGGGGGCTACAGATACGCAGTATTTT	CASSPLGATDTQYF
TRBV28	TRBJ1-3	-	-	TGTGCCAGCAGTTTGAGGATCTCTGGAAACACCATATATTTT	CASSLRISGNTIYF
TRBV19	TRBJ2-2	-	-	TGTGCCAGTAAAAAGAGCAGGAACACCGGGGAGCTGTTTTTT	CASKKSRNTGELFF
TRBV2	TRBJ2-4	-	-	TGTGCCAGCAGTGAAGACGGCAGGGAAGTGGTCATTCAGTACTTC	CASSEDGREVVIQYF
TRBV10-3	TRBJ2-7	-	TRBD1	TGTGCCATCAGTGAGGTTCAGGGGGTCTACGAGCAGTACTTC	CAISEVQGVYEQYF
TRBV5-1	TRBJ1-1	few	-	TGCGCCAGCAGCTGGAGTGGTACGGACGCTGAAGCTTTCTTT	CASSWSGTDAEAFF
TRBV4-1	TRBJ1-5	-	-	TGCGCCAGCAGCCAGGACACAGGGTACCAGCCCCAGCATTTT	CASSQDTGYQPQHF
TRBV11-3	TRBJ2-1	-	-	TGTGCCAGCAGCTCGCGAATTAGCTCCTACAATGAGCAGTTCTTC	CASSSRISSYNEQFF
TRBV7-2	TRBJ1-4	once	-	TGTGCCAGCAGCTTACGTCCCCCATATGAAAAACTGTTTTTT	CASSLRPPYEKLFF
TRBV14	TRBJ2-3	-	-	TGTGCCAGCAGCCAAGCAGTTTCGGCCCCACGGCAGTATTTT	CASSQAVSAPRQYF
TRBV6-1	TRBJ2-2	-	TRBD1	TGTGCCAGCAGTCGATCCTGGACAGGGACCGGGGAGCTGTTTTTT	CASSRSWTGTGELFF
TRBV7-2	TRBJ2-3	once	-	TGTGCCAGCAGTCCTCCCCTGGGTGGTGGGTCAGATACGCAGTATTTT	CASSPPLGGGSDTQYF
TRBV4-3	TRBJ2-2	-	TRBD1	TGCGCCAGCAGCCAAGCCTGGGGACAGAATACCGGGGAGCTGTTTTTT	CASSQAWGQNTGELFF
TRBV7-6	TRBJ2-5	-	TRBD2	TGTGCCAGCAGCTTAGAGCCAGCGGGGGGTACGACCCAGTACTTC	CASSLEPAGGTTQYF
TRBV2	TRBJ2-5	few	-	TGTGCCAGCAATAGGGGGGGTAGGGAGACCCAGTACTTC	CASNRGGRETQYF
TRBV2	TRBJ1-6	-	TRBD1	TGTGCCAGCATGGGACAGGGGAATTCACCCCTCCACTTT	CASMGQGNSPLHF
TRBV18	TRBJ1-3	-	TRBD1	TGTGCCAGCTCACCACAACAGGGGGCGTCAGGAAACACCATATATTTT	CASSPQQGASGNTIYF
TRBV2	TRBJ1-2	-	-	TGTGCCAGCAGTGATGGGGTCAGGGGTGGCGGCTACACCTTC	CASSDGVRGGGYTF
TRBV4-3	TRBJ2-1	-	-	TGCGCCAGCAGCCAATTACGGGGAGGAGGAAACAATGAGCAGTTCTTC	CASSQLRGGGNNEQFF